The 12 T cell receptor beta chains reported below all come from one sample, sequenced in a study of T cells after yellow fever vaccination. TCRdb itself ran the 5' RACE reads through MiXCR, one entry per CDR3 protein. The sample shows under 700,000 distinct CDR3 sequences, approximately 16% of them seen only once. Sequencing used PBMCs, obtained 5 to 6 days after the first yellow fever vaccination. These receptors all stem from a young man who received the YFV17D yellow fever vaccine.

In this sample, this clonotype turned up many times. The chain couples TRBV24-1 to TRBJ1-5; 8 bases are a match to TRBD1. The CDR3 contains 14 residues. V shed 7 bases and J 5 bases; nucleotides not matched to a gene: 6. The germline gives CDR1 KGHDR, CDR2 SFDVKD. The CDR3 reads CATSDRGADQPQHF. The CDR3 DNA is TGTGCCACCAGCGACAGGGGTGCGGATCAGCCCCAGCATTTT.

The CDR3 DNA sequence: TGTGCCAGCAGCTTAGACAGGGGGCGTTTGAGTGAGCAGTTCTTC. Protein sequence: CASSLDRGRLSEQFF. This rearrangement joins TRBV7-9 to TRBJ2-1, with 9 bases aligning to TRBD1. Trimming at V came to 1 base and at J to 9 bases, leaving 7 bases not matched to a gene. The CDR3 has 15 residues. Germline V gene data show CDR1 as SEHNR and CDR2 as FQNEAQ (reference sequence).

The genes are TRBV7-9 and TRBJ2-5; the D is unclear. Germline assignment: CDR1 SEHNR and CDR2 FQNEAQ (reference sequence). This CDR3 has 12 amino acids. Trimming removed 8 bases at V and 2 bases at J, with 9 bases between. CDR3 protein: CASRTEQETQYF. CDR3 DNA sequence: TGTGCCAGCCGAACGGAGCAAGAGACCCAGTACTTC.

The rearrangement uses TRBV30 and TRBJ2-1, with 8 positions matching TRBD2. The CDR3 consists of 14 residues. The V gene's germline CDR1 is GTSNPN and CDR2 SVGIG (reference sequence). The J segment lost 2 bases and the V segment lost 1 base, leaving 1 base of the junction unmatched. For the CDR3, the DNA is TGTGCCTGGAGTGCGGGGGGGCCCTACAATGAGCAGTTCTTC. Protein: CAWSAGGPYNEQFF.

This clonotype occurred many times. V and J are TRBV7-9 and TRBJ2-7; D uncertain. CDR3 length equals 11 residues. V lost 6 bases, J lost 4 bases, and 7 bases lay in between. The germline V gene encodes CDR1 SEHNR and CDR2 FQNEAQ (reference sequence). In nucleotides, the CDR3 is TGTGCCAGCAGTAACCGTTACGAGCAGTACTTC. Translating gives CASSNRYEQYF.

Only a few counts were recorded for this clonotype. The V call is TRBV12-3 or TRBV12-4, the J call TRBJ2-7; 12 positions agree with TRBD2. The CDR3 totals 15 residues. Losses at the gene ends were 7 bases for V and 4 bases for J; bases not matched to a gene: 8. Here the CDR3 DNA reads TGTGCCAGCACTTCCATGACTAGCGGGGGTTACGAGCAGTACTTC. Translation: CASTSMTSGGYEQYF.

This clonotype was counted ten times or more. The chain recombines TRBV5-1 with TRBJ2-1, with D perhaps matching TRBD2 (7 bases). V lost 0 bases, J lost 7 bases, and 11 bases lay in between. Germline V gives CDR1 SGHRS, CDR2 YFSETQ. This CDR3 region has 14 residues. CDR3 nucleotide sequence: TGCGCCAGCAGCTTGGAGGGGGGAGGGAATGAGCAGTTCTTC. As protein: CASSLEGGGNEQFF.

The chain recombines TRBV6-4 with TRBJ1-5; the D gene is possibly TRBD1 (6 bases). This CDR3 is 16 amino acids long. Germline values: CDR1 MRHNA, CDR2 SNTAGT. V gave up 5 bases and J gave up 3 bases, with 17 bases separating them. CDR3 nucleotides: TGTGCCAGCAGTCCGTACTGGCGGACAGACAATCAGCCCCAGCATTTT. Residues: CASSPYWRTDNQPQHF.

The chain couples TRBV12-3 or TRBV12-4 to TRBJ1-1, with D perhaps matching TRBD1 (6 bases). The CDR3 has 14 amino acids. Trimming took 3 bases from V and 7 from J, leaving 15 bases between them. The CDR3 DNA reads TGTGCCAGCAGTTTTAGGGGGAACGGCGGTGAAGCTTTCTTT. Its translation: CASSFRGNGGEAFF.

The chain carries TRBV7-9 and TRBJ1-1; no reliable D call. The V and J ends lost 5 bases and 5 bases respectively, with 15 bases between them. The CDR3 is 14 residues long. Per germline, CDR1 SEHNR and CDR2 FQNEAQ (reference sequence). The DNA of the CDR3 is TGTGCCAGCAGCAAGGACCCACAAGGAACTGAAGCTTTCTTT. Its translation is CASSKDPQGTEAFF.

This clonotype was recorded many times. The J gene is TRBJ2-7, the V gene TRBV6-2 or TRBV6-3, with TRBD2 matching over 10 bases. With 3 bases clipped from V and 7 bases from J, the junction kept 15 bases outside the gene matches. CDR3 length: 17 residues. Looked up from germline, CDR1 is MNHEY and CDR2 is SVGEGT. The CDR3 is CASSYRQRGGPTCEQYV. The CDR3, as DNA: TGTGCCAGCAGTTATCGACAGCGGGGGGGTCCTACGTGTGAGCAGTACGTC.

The J gene is TRBJ2-2, the V gene TRBV7-2; D gene uncertain. There are 13 residues in the CDR3. Germline assignment: CDR1 SGHTA and CDR2 FQGNSA. V lost 1 base and J 5 bases, leaving 5 bases between the germline ends. As DNA, the CDR3 is TGTGCCAGCAGCTTAGATCCGACCGGGGAGCTGTTTTTT. As protein: CASSLDPTGELFF.